This TCR beta chain was captured in a study of blood T cell repertoires in COVID-19. TCRdb's copy holds only in-frame clones and misses some; the assay was immunoSEQ multiplex PCR. The data contain approximately 98,000 clones, 81% of them seen just once; the ten biggest clones take up about 10%. Sequencing was done on a sample of peripheral blood. This TCR was sampled from a woman of 80 years or more with acute or convalescent COVID-19.

CDR3 coding DNA: TGTGCCAGCAGCTTAGAACAGGGGTGGGGCACAGATACGCAGTATTTT. Protein sequence: CASSLEQGWGTDTQYF. This sequence joins TRBV7-9 and TRBJ2-3, with TRBD1 identical over 7 bases. The CDR3 extends over 16 amino acids. The germline gives CDR1 SEHNR, CDR2 FQNEAQ (reference sequence). V was pared by 1 base and J by 1 base, with 5 bases of the junction left unmatched.